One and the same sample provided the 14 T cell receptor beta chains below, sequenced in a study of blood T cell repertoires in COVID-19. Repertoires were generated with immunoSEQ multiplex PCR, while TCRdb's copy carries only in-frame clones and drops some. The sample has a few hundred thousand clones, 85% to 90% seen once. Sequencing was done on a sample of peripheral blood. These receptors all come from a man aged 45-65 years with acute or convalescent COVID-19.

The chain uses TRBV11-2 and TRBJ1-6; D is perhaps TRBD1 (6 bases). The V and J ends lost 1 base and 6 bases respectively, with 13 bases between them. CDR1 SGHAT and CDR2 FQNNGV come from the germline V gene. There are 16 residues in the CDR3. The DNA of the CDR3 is TGTGCCAGCAGCTTAGTCGGGGGGGCCTCTAATTCACCCCTCCACTTT. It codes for CASSLVGGASNSPLHF.

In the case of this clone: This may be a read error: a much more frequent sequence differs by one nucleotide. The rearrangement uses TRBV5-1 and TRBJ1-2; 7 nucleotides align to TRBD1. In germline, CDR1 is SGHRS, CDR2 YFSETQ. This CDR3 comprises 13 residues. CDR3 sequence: CVSSLGRGQGYTF. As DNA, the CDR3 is TGCGTCAGCAGCTTGGGTAGGGGGCAAGGCTACACCTTC.

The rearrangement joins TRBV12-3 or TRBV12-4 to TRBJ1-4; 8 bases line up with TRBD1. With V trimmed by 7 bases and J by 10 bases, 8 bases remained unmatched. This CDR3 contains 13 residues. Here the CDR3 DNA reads TGTGCCAGCACCCGGGACAGGTTGGGAAAACTGTTTTTT. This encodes CASTRDRLGKLFF.

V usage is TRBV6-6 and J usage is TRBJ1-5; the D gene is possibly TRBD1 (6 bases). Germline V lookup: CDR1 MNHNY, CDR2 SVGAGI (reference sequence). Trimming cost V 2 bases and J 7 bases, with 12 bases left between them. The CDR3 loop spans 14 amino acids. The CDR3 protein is CASSYDVRGQPQHF. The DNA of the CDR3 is TGTGCCAGCAGTTACGATGTCAGGGGCCAGCCCCAGCATTTT.

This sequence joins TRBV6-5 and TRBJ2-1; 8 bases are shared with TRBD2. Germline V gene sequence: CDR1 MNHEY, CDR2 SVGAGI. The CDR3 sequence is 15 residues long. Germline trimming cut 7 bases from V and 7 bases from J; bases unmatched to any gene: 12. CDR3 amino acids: CASNRGGTSWNEQFF. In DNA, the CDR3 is TGTGCCAGCAATAGGGGAGGGACTAGTTGGAATGAGCAGTTCTTC.

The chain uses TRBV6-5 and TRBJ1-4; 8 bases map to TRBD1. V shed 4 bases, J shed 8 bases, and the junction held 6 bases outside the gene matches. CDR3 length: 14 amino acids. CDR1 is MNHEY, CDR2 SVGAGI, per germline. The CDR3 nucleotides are TGTGCCAGCAGTTCGACAGGGGCACTAGAAAAACTGTTTTTT. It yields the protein CASSSTGALEKLFF.

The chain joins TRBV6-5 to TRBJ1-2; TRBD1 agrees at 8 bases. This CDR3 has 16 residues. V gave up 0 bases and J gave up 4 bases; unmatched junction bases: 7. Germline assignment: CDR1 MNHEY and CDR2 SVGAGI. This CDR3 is CASSYSYDRGPYGYTF. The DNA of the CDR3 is TGTGCCAGCAGTTACTCTTACGACAGGGGCCCCTATGGCTACACCTTC.

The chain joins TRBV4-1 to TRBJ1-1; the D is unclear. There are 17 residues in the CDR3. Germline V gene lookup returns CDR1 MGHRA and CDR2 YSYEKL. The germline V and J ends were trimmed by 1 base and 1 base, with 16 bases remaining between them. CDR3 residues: CASSQGQTRLGNTEAFF. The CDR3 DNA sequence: TGCGCCAGCAGCCAAGGTCAGACGAGGTTGGGGAACACTGAAGCTTTCTTT.

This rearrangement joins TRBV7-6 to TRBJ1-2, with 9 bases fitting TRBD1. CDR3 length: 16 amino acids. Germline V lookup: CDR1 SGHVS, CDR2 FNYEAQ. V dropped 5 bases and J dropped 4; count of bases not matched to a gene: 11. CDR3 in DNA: TGTGCCAGCAGCCCCTTGGGACAGGGACAAGGCTATGGCTACACCTTC. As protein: CASSPLGQGQGYGYTF.

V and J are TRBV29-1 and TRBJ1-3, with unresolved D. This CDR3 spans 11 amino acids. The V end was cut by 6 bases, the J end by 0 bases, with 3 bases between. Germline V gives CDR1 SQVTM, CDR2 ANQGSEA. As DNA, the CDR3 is TGCAGCGTCCACTCTGGAAACACCATATATTTT. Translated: CSVHSGNTIYF.

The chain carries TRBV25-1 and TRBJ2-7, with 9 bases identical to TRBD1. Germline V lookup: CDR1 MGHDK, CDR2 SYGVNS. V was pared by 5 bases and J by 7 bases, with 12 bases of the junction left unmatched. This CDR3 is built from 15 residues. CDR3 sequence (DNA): TGTGCCAGCAGTAAACAGGGGGCCCTTTCCCTGGAGCAGTACTTC. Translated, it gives CASSKQGALSLEQYF.

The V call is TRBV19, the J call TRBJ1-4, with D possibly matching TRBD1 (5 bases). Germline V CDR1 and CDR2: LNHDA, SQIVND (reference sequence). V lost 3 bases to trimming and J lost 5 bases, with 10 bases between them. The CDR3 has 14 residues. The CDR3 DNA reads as TGTGCCAGTAGTATCGAGACAGTGAATGAAAAACTGTTTTTT. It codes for CASSIETVNEKLFF. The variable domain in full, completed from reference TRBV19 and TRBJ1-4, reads DGGITQSPKYLFRKEGQNVTLSCEQNLNHDAMYWYRQDPGQGLRLIYYSQIVNDFQKGDIAEGYSVSREKKESFPLTVTSAQKNPTAFYLCASSIETVNEKLFFGSGTQLSVL.

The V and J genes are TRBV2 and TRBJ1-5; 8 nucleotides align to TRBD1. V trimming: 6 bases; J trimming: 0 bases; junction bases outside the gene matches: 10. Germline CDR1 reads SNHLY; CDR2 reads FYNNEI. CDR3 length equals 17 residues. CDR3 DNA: TGTGCCAGCAGCGGTGGACAGGGAAGGTATAGCAATCAGCCCCAGCATTTT. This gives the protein CASSGGQGRYSNQPQHF.

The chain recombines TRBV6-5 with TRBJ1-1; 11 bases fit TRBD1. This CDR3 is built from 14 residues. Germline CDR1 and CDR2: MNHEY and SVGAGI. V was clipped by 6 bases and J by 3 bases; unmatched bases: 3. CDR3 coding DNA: TGTGCCAGCAGCTTGGGACAGGGGGACACTGAAGCTTTCTTT. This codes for CASSLGQGDTEAFF.